The 4 T cell receptor beta chains in this list originate from one sample, sequenced in a study of regulatory T cells in long-lasting Graves disease. Researchers made TCR beta libraries by using iRepertoire HTBI primers and running Arm-PCR on CDR3 regions. TCRdb reprocessed the multiplex PCR reads via MiXCR and lists one record per CDR3 protein. The sample carries 450,000 to 700,000 distinct CDR3 sequences, around an eighth recorded once. Time point denoted: newly diagnosed GD, antithyroid drugs for less than 3 months. The authors made the TCR library using RNA they extracted from PBMCs. The same sample was also used in a study of T cells in Graves' hyperthyroidism and ophthalmopathy.

The input for sequencing was peripheral blood mononuclear cells (PBMCs), taken at new diagnosis, from a patient treated with antithyroid drugs. Every receptor here comes from a man aged 25-40 years with Graves disease.

This rearrangement joins TRBV20-1 to TRBJ2-7, with D perhaps matching TRBD2 (5 bases). Germline CDR1 is DFQATT and CDR2 is SNEGSKA (reference sequence). The V end was cut by 6 bases, the J end by 3 bases, with 15 bases between. This CDR3 spans 13 amino acids. CDR3 coding DNA: TGCAGTGCCATCACAATCGGGGACTACGAGCAGTACTTC. As protein: CSAITIGDYEQYF.

This clonotype was observed at least ten times. The chain employs TRBV7-3 and TRBJ2-1, with TRBD2 identical over 14 bases. The CDR3 consists of 19 residues. Germline V gene lookup returns CDR1 SGHTA and CDR2 FQGTGA. The V and J ends lost 2 bases and 0 bases, in that order; junction bases with no gene match: 6. The CDR3 loop reads CASSLPGLAGASSYNEQFF. CDR3 sequence (DNA): TGTGCCAGCAGCTTACCGGGACTAGCGGGAGCCAGCTCCTACAATGAGCAGTTCTTC.

This clonotype came up many times. V gene TRBV30 combines with J gene TRBJ2-7, with a weak D call TRBD2 (5 bases). Germline assignment: CDR1 GTSNPN and CDR2 SVGIG (reference sequence). With 3 bases removed from V and 3 bases from J, the gap between germline ends came to 12 bases. The CDR3 spans 13 residues. The CDR3 nucleotides read TGTGCCTGGAGCCCGACTAACCTCTACGAGCAGTACTTC. It encodes CAWSPTNLYEQYF.

This clonotype was detected a few times. V is TRBV6-1 and J is TRBJ2-1, with D tentatively TRBD2 (5 bases). V gave up 6 bases and J gave up 15 bases, with 27 bases separating them. This CDR3 has 15 amino acids. Germline V gene sequence: CDR1 MNHNS, CDR2 SASEGT. CDR3 in DNA: TGTGCCAGCAGCTCACGCTTCTCTAGCTGGCGTAAGGGGTTCTTC. This gives the protein CASSSRFSSWRKGFF.